This entry features one TCR beta chain sequence. Template material for TCR beta VDJ and CDR3 profiling consisted of genomic DNA. One entry per CDR3 protein results from TCRdb running MiXCR on the reads. Of 42,000 or so distinct CDR3 sequences listed, about 65% are singletons. The length of the CDR3 is 15 residues. The germline gives CDR1 SGHVT, CDR2 SQSDAQ. J was trimmed by 4 bases and V by 5 bases; bases with no gene match: 10. These data belong to a study of CD8+CD57+ T cells in acquired aplastic anemia. The receptor was isolated from a human donor in good health, serving as a control. Sequencing was performed on sorted CD4+, CD8+, or CD8+CD57+ T cells (not recorded which) from PBMCs. The genes are TRBV7-4 and TRBJ2-7; 8 nucleotides line up with TRBD2. The DNA of the CDR3 is TGTGCCAGCAGCAAACCGGGACTAGATCTTTACGAGCAGTACTTC. This encodes CASSKPGLDLYEQYF.